This T cell receptor beta chain stems from a study of T cell clusters in autoimmune cytopenias. Points from the study as a whole: Exclusive TRB clusters were about 2.8-fold more numerous in healthy donors than in active autoimmune hepatitis.

The CDR3 is 14 amino acids. Germline V CDR1 and CDR2: LNHDA, SQIVND (reference sequence). This clonotype is identified as medium-sized (0.01 to 0.1%) from frequency. Its target is unknown. TRB was amplified from roughly 250 ng of peripheral blood genomic DNA per sample. One tube held mixed TRB-A and TRB-B primer pools for touch-down PCR. TCRdb re-called the multiplex PCR reads and gives one entry per CDR3 protein, without DNA. This sample's clone table lists under 8,500 distinct CDR3 sequences. This sample also belongs to another study, concerning T cell repertoires in aging, cancer and after chemotherapy. This second report adds: In healthy donors, age-related TCR diversity loss mainly reflected lost richness. In each cancer cohort, median generation probability increased across chemotherapy, suggesting thymic output rebounded.

The material sequenced was peripheral blood. The chain recombines TRBV19 with TRBJ2-5. This receptor was identified in a human donor in good health. The CDR3 loop is CASSITQSRKTQYF.